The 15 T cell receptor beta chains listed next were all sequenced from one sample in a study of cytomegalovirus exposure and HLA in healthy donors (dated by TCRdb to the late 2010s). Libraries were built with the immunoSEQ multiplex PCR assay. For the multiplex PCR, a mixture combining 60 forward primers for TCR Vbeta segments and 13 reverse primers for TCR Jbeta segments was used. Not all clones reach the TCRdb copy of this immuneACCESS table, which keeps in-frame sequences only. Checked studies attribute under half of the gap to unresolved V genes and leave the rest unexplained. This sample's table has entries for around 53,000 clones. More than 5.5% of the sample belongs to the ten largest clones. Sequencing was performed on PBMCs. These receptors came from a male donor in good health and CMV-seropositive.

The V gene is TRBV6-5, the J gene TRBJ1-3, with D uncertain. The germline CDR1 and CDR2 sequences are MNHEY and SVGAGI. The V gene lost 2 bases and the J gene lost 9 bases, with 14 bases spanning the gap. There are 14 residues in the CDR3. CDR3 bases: TGTGCCAGCAGTTACGGCGGGAAAGGTACCACCATATATTTT. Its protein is CASSYGGKGTTIYF.

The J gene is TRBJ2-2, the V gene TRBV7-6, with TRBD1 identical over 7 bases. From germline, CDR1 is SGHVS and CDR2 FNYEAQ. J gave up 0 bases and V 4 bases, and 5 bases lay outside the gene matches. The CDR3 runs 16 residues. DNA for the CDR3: TGTGCCAGCAGCTCGCAGACAGGGTCGAACACCGGGGAGCTGTTTTTT. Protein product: CASSSQTGSNTGELFF. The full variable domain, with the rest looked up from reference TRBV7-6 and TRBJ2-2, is GAGVSQSPRYKVTKRGQDVALRCDPISGHVSLYWYRQALGQGPEFLTYFNYEAQQDKSGLPNDRFSAERPEGSISTLTIQRTEQRDSAMYRCASSSQTGSNTGELFFGEGSRLTVL.

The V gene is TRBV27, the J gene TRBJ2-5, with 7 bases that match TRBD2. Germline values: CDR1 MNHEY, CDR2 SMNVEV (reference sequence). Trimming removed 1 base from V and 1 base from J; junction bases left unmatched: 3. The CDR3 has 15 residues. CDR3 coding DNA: TGTGCCAGCAGTTTATACGGGGGGTCCCAAGAGACCCAGTACTTC. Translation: CASSLYGGSQETQYF.

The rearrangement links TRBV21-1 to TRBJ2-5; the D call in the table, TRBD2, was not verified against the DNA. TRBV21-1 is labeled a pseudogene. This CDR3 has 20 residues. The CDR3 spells CASSNPGLAPNELNQETQYF. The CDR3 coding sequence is TGTGCCAGCAGCAACCCGGGACTAGCGCCGAACGAGCTCAACCAAGAGACCCAGTACTTC.

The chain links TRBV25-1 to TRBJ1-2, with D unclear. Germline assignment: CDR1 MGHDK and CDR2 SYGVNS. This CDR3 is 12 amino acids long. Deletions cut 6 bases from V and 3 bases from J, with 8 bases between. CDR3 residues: CASRQQDYGYTF. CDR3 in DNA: TGTGCCAGCAGGCAACAAGACTATGGCTACACCTTC.

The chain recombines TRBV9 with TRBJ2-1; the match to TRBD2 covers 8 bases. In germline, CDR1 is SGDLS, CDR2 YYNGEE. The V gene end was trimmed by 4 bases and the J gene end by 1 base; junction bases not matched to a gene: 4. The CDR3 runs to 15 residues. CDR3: CASSSAGGSYNEQFF. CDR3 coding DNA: TGTGCCAGCAGCTCCGCGGGGGGTTCCTACAATGAGCAGTTCTTC.

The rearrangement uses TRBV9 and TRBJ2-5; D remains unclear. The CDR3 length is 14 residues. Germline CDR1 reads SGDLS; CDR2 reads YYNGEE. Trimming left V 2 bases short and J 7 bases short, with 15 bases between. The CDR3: CASSVRDQRWTQYF. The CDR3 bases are TGTGCCAGCAGCGTGCGAGACCAGAGGTGGACCCAGTACTTC.

CDR3 sequence: CASNRFSSGRQQETQYF. As DNA, the CDR3 is TGTGCCAGCAACCGCTTTTCGAGCGGGAGGCAACAAGAGACCCAGTACTTC. This rearrangement joins TRBV7-9 to TRBJ2-5; 9 bases match TRBD2. Germline values: CDR1 SEHNR, CDR2 FQNEAQ (reference sequence). The junction had 14 bases not matched to a gene; V was cut back by 7 bases and J by 2 bases. The CDR3 has 17 amino acids. Full variable domain (remainder filled in from reference TRBV7-9 and TRBJ2-5): DTGVSQNPRHKITKRGQNVTFRCDPISEHNRLYWYRQTLGQGPEFLTYFQNEAQLEKSRLLSDRFSAERPKGSFSTLEIQRTEQGDSAMYLCASNRFSSGRQQETQYFGPGTRLLVL.

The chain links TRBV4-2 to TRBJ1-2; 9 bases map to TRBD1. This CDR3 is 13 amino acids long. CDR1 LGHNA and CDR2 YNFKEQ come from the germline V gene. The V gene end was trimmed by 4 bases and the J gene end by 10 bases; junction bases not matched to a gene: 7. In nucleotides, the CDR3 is TGTGCCAGCAGCCGGACGGGACAGGGTTCCTACACCTTC. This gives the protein CASSRTGQGSYTF.

CDR3 amino acids: CASRTGTQYEQYF. CDR3 nucleotide sequence: TGTGCCAGCAGAACCGGGACACAGTACGAGCAGTACTTC. V usage is TRBV6-5 and J usage is TRBJ2-7; D might be TRBD1 (6 bases). CDR1 and CDR2 from the germline V gene are MNHEY and SVGAGI. Trimming pared 6 bases from V and 4 bases from J, leaving 13 bases between. The CDR3 loop spans 13 amino acids.

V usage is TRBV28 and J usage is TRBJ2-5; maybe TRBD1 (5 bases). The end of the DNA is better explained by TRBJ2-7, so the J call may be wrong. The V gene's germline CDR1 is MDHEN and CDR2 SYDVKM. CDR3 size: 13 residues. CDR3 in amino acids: CASSAPARAEQYF. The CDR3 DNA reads TGTGCCAGCAGTGCCCCCGCCAGGGCCGAGCAGTACTTC.

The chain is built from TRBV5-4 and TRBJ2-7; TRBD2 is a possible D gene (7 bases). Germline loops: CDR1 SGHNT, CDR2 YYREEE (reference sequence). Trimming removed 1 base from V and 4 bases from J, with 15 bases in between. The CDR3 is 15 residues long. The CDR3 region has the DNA TGTGCCAGCAGCTTGTCGGGGGGTGACAGGTACGAGCAGTACTTC. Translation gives CASSLSGGDRYEQYF.

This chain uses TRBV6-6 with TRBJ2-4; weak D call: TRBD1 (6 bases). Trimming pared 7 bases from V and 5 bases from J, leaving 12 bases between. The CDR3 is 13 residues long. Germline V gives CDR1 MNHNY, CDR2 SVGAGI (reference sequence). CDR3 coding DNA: TGTGCCAGCAACCGACCAGGGGAAAACATTCAGTACTTC. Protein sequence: CASNRPGENIQYF.

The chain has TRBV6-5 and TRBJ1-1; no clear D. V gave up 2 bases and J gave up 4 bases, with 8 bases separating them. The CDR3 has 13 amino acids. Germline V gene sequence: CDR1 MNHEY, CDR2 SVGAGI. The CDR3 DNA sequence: TGTGCCAGCAGTTACAGCCCAATCACTGAAGCTTTCTTT. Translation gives CASSYSPITEAFF.

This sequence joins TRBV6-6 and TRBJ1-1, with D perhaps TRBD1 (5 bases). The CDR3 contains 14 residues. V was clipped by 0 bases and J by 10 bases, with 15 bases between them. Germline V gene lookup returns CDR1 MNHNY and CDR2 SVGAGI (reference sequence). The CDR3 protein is CASSYSGPETGAFF. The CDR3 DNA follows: TGTGCCAGCAGTTACTCGGGGCCCGAGACGGGAGCTTTCTTT.